A selection of T cell receptor beta chains follows, all from one sample in a study of CD8+ T cells in alopecia areata. The method was immunoSEQ multiplex PCR; TCRdb's version includes in-frame clones alone and lacks a portion of them. The data hold 150,000 to 200,000 clones, with about three fifths observed a single time. Here the sequenced sample was CD4+ T cells sorted from blood, taken around week 47, from a patient treated with tofacitinib. The source of these receptors is a human donor with alopecia areata. Each CDR3 is given with its conserved first and last residue. Fields, in order: V gene, J gene, clone size, D gene, CDR3 DNA, CDR3 protein. The D gene is left open where the match is weak. Where a row states a size, it is once, few, many or the class of an expanded clone; other rows omit it.

>TRBV29-1|TRBJ1-4|NA|TRBD1
TGCAGCGTTGATGGACAGGGGAGCGAAAAACTGTTTTTT
CSVDGQGSEKLFF
>TRBV5-1|TRBJ2-5|NA|TRBD1
TGCGCCAGCAGCTTGAAACAGGGGGAGGAGACCCAGTACTTC
CASSLKQGEETQYF
>TRBV9|TRBJ1-2|NA|NA
TGTGCCAGCAGCGTAGCTGGTCGGAGTCTCCCCGCAAGGCGGGGCTACACCTTC
CASSVAGRSLPARRGYTF
>TRBV4-1|TRBJ2-6|NA|NA
TGCGCCAGCAGCTCATGGGAGGCTGGGGCCAACGTCCTGACTTTC
CASSSWEAGANVLTF
>TRBV7-6|TRBJ2-1|NA|TRBD2
TGTGCCAGCAGCCCCGCCCCTCAGCGGGGGGTGAGCAATGAGCAGTTCTTC
CASSPAPQRGVSNEQFF
>TRBV5-1|TRBJ2-5|NA|NA
TGCGCCAGCAGCCTCGAAGCACTCAGGGAAGAGACCCAGTACTTC
CASSLEALREETQYF
>TRBV4-1|TRBJ2-5|NA|NA
TGCGCCAGCAGCCAGGTGATCGGAGAGACCCAGTACTTC
CASSQVIGETQYF
>TRBV2|TRBJ2-4|many|NA
TGTGCCAGCAGGCAACTAGTGTCCAAAAACATTCAGTACTTC
CASRQLVSKNIQYF
>TRBV29-1|TRBJ2-3|NA|TRBD1
TGCAGCGTGGACCAGGGGGTGACCACAGATACGCAGTATTTT
CSVDQGVTTDTQYF
>TRBV29-1|TRBJ2-7|once|NA
TGCAGCGTTGGGGTCAGGACAGTTTCCTACGAGCAGTACTTC
CSVGVRTVSYEQYF
>TRBV29-1|TRBJ2-7|once|NA
TGCAGCGGGGGGGACAGCTCCTACGAGCAGTACTTC
CSGGDSSYEQYF
>TRBV20-1|TRBJ2-3|NA|NA
TGCAGTGCTAGAGATCTCGATACGCAGTATTTT
CSARDLDTQYF
>TRBV7-2|TRBJ2-4|NA|NA
TGTGCCAGCAGCCAACGACAGTTAGCCAAAAACATTCAGTACTTC
CASSQRQLAKNIQYF
>TRBV7-9|TRBJ2-1|NA|NA
TGTGCCAGCAGCTTCAGTGGGGGTGAGCAGTTCTTC
CASSFSGGEQFF
>TRBV6-1|TRBJ1-6|NA|NA
TGTGCCAGCCTTTTGGAGGGATCACCCCTCCACTTT
CASLLEGSPLHF
>TRBV28|TRBJ2-5|NA|TRBD1
TGTGCCAGCAGTTCCAGGACAGGGAACCAAGAGACCCGGTACTTC
CASSSRTGNQETRYF
>TRBV4-1|TRBJ1-6|NA|NA
TGCGCCAGCAGCCAAGCGGGATTCCCCCTCCACTTT
CASSQAGFPLHF
>TRBV4-3|TRBJ1-2|NA|NA
TGCGCCAGCAGCCAAGATAGGGTCGGCAGGGCCTCCTTCTATGGCTACACCTTC
CASSQDRVGRASFYGYTF
>TRBV5-5|TRBJ2-6|NA|NA
TGTGCCAGCAGCTTGGCAGGCACTGGGGCCAACGTCCTGACTTTC
CASSLAGTGANVLTF
>TRBV30|TRBJ1-2|few|NA
TGTGCCTGGAGTGTACGAGGAGGGGGAGCTAACTATGGCTACACCTTC
CAWSVRGGGANYGYTF
>TRBV2|TRBJ1-1|NA|NA
TGTGCCAGCAGTGAGGTGCCGGCAGGGCTGAACACTGAAGCTTTCTTT
CASSEVPAGLNTEAFF
>TRBV10-2|TRBJ2-5|NA|NA
TGCGCCAGCAGTGGATACCCACGGGAGACCCAGTACTTC
CASSGYPRETQYF
>TRBV20-1|TRBJ2-5|few|NA
TGCAGTGCTAGAGCCAGGGAGACCCAGTACTTC
CSARARETQYF
>TRBV25-1|TRBJ2-6|once|NA
TGTGCCAGCTCTGGGGCCAACGTCCTGACTTTC
CASSGANVLTF
>TRBV29-1|TRBJ2-2|NA|NA
TGCAGCGTAACTTACATCTTTACCGGGGAGCTGTTTTTT
CSVTYIFTGELFF
>TRBV29-1|TRBJ1-1|NA|NA
TGCAGCGTCCTTAAAACAGCGCTCGCGAACACTGAAGCTTTCTTT
CSVLKTALANTEAFF
>TRBV7-2|TRBJ2-5|medium-sized|NA
TGTGCCAGCAGCTTAGCGGGGGGAGAGACCCAGTACTTC
CASSLAGGETQYF
>TRBV7-9|TRBJ1-1|NA|TRBD1
TGTGCCAGCAGGAAAACGGCGGGAGGGACAGGAGGGACTGAAGCTTTCTTT
CASRKTAGGTGGTEAFF
>TRBV30|TRBJ1-2|NA|NA
TGTGCCTGGTGGCGGAGCTCTAACTATGGCTACACCTTC
CAWWRSSNYGYTF
>TRBV4-3|TRBJ2-5|few|NA
TGCGCCAGCAGCCAAGATTCAGGTCCCCTTCACCAAGAGACCCAGTACTTC
CASSQDSGPLHQETQYF
>TRBV30|TRBJ1-2|NA|NA
TGTGCCTGGGACGGTAATGGCTACACCTTC
CAWDGNGYTF
>TRBV29-1|TRBJ2-7|NA|NA
TGCAGCGTTGACTGGGGGATTACTCGGACCTACGAGCAGTACTTC
CSVDWGITRTYEQYF
>TRBV15|TRBJ2-7|NA|TRBD1
TGTGCCACCAGCCGTACCGGGACAGGGGTTCGCAGCTTGGACGAGCAGTACTTC
CATSRTGTGVRSLDEQYF
>TRBV11-2|TRBJ2-3|NA|NA
TGTGCCAGCAGCTTATACTCCGGGGGCACAGATACGCAGTATTTT
CASSLYSGGTDTQYF
>TRBV7-2|TRBJ2-5|NA|NA
TGTGCCAGCAGCTTAAGCCTGACCGCCCAAGAGACCCAGTACTTC
CASSLSLTAQETQYF
>TRBV7-7|TRBJ2-3|NA|TRBD1
TGTGCCAGCAGCTTAGGCAGGGGACAGTCAGCAGATACGCAGTATTTT
CASSLGRGQSADTQYF
>TRBV4-3|TRBJ1-2|NA|TRBD1
TGCGCCAGCAGCCAAAATGACAGGGGGCCGAACTATGGCTACACCTTC
CASSQNDRGPNYGYTF
>TRBV11-2|TRBJ2-1|NA|NA
TGTGCCAGCAGCTCCCCCCTCTACAATGAGCAGTTCTTC
CASSSPLYNEQFF
>TRBV4-3|TRBJ1-1|NA|NA
TGCGCCAGCAGCCGAAGGGTGAACACTGAAGCTTTCTTT
CASSRRVNTEAFF
>TRBV2|TRBJ1-1|NA|NA
TGTGCCAGCAGTGAAGCCCGGGGTAGCACTGAAGCTTTCTTT
CASSEARGSTEAFF
>TRBV19|TRBJ1-4|NA|TRBD1
TGTGCCAGTAGTATGGGACAGGGGGCGAGTGAAAAACTGTTTTTT
CASSMGQGASEKLFF
>TRBV10-3|TRBJ2-5|few|NA
TGTGCCATCAGTGAGTCGGACAGCCCCGGGGAGACCCAGTACTTC
CAISESDSPGETQYF
>TRBV23-1|TRBJ1-2|NA|NA
TGCGCCAGCAGTCACGCAACAGCTAACTATGGCTACACCTTC
CASSHATANYGYTF
>TRBV10-2|TRBJ2-1|NA|NA
TGCGCCAGCAGTGATTACGGGGGGCCGGGTGGTGAGCAGTTCTTC
CASSDYGGPGGEQFF
>TRBV29-1|TRBJ2-3|once|TRBD2
TGCAGCGTTGTCGCGGGGGGGACAGATACGCAGTATTTT
CSVVAGGTDTQYF